One and the same sample provided the 10 T cell receptor beta chains below, sequenced in a study of Graves' ophthalmopathy and Graves' hyperthyroidism. CDR3 regions of TCR beta were amplified from RNA transcripts. HTBI primers were used in a first-round RT-PCR, which preceded a second-round multiplex PCR. Via MiXCR, TCRdb re-called the multiplex PCR reads, giving one row per CDR3 protein. The sample has some 520,000 distinct CDR3 sequences; 13% to 15% are singletons. The material sequenced was blood. The receptors here all came from a woman aged 25 to 39 with Graves' ophthalmopathy.

This clonotype showed up many times. The chain employs TRBV12-3 or TRBV12-4 and TRBJ2-7; TRBD1 matches at 11 bases. CDR3 size: 15 residues. Unmatched junction bases numbered 7, after V lost 6 bases and J lost 3 bases. CDR3 DNA: TGTGCCAGCAGCGCCCGGGACAGGGGGTTCTACGAGCAGTACTTC. It yields the protein CASSARDRGFYEQYF.

This sequence joins TRBV12-3 or TRBV12-4 and TRBJ1-1, with unresolved D. Trimming left V 6 bases short and J 2 bases short, with 13 bases between. The CDR3 totals 14 residues. The CDR3 region is CASSSNLENTEAFF. CDR3 nucleotides: TGTGCCAGCAGCTCCAATTTGGAAAACACTGAAGCTTTCTTT.

The rearrangement joins TRBV2 to TRBJ2-2; 9 positions match TRBD2. CDR1 and CDR2 from the germline V gene are SNHLY and FYNNEI. The CDR3 contains 14 residues. Trimming at V came to 10 bases and at J to 4 bases, leaving 7 bases not matched to a gene. The DNA of the CDR3 is TGTGCCATCAGCGGGGGGATGGTCACCGGGGAGCTGTTTTTT. Translating gives CAISGGMVTGELFF.

The chain carries TRBV12-5 and TRBJ1-1; the D is unclear. The CDR3 extends over 15 amino acids. V was cut by 3 bases and J by 0 bases, with 11 bases left in between. Germline-derived CDR1 and CDR2 are LGHNT and FRNRAP. In DNA, the CDR3 is TGTGCTAGTGGTTTAGTTTTAGGGCTGAACACTGAAGCTTTCTTT. This translates into CASGLVLGLNTEAFF.

This clonotype showed up many times. The chain employs TRBV28 and TRBJ2-5; the match to TRBD1 covers 8 bases. CDR1 and CDR2 (germline): MDHEN, SYDVKM. CDR3 length: 15 residues. J was trimmed by 5 bases and V by 3 bases; bases with no gene match: 8. This CDR3 is CASSFKGQVWETQYF. DNA for the CDR3: TGTGCCAGCAGTTTTAAGGGACAGGTATGGGAGACCCAGTACTTC.

This clonotype was seen at least ten times. The chain uses TRBV15 and TRBJ2-2, with 8 bases fitting TRBD2. Germline CDR1 LNHNV, CDR2 YYDKDF (reference sequence). The CDR3 has 17 residues. The trim removed 1 base at V and 0 bases at J, leaving 4 bases unmatched. CDR3 DNA sequence: TGTGCCACCAGCAGAGGTACTAGCGGACCGAACACCGGGGAGCTGTTTTTT. Translation gives CATSRGTSGPNTGELFF. Variable domain in full (rest from reference TRBV15 and TRBJ2-2): DAMVIQNPRYQVTQFGKPVTLSCSQTLNHNVMYWYQQKSSQAPKLLFHYYDKDFNNEADTPDNFQSRRPNTSFCFLDIRSPGLGDTAMYLCATSRGTSGPNTGELFFGEGSRLTVL.

The chain has TRBV20-1 and TRBJ1-1, with TRBD1 identical over 11 bases. The V and J ends lost 6 bases and 3 bases, in that order; junction bases with no gene match: 27. CDR3 length: 21 residues. Germline values: CDR1 DFQATT, CDR2 SNEGSKA (reference sequence). CDR3 in amino acids: CSALDSGDLGQGGMADTEAFF. CDR3 DNA: TGCAGTGCCCTAGATAGCGGTGACCTGGGACAGGGGGGGATGGCGGACACTGAAGCTTTCTTT.

This clonotype was detected many times. The genes are TRBV6-5 and TRBJ1-5, with unresolved D. This CDR3 has 14 residues. The germline V and J ends were trimmed by 8 bases and 4 bases, with 15 bases remaining between them. Germline V CDR1 and CDR2: MNHEY, SVGAGI. CDR3 protein: CASGEGWANQPQHF. CDR3 sequence (DNA): TGTGCCAGCGGCGAGGGATGGGCGAATCAGCCCCAGCATTTT.

Ten or more counts support this clonotype. CDR3 sequence reads: CARGSGGGNQPQHF. CDR3 coding DNA: TGTGCCAGGGGCTCCGGGGGGGGCAATCAGCCCCAGCATTTT. The chain uses TRBV2 and TRBJ1-5; tentative D call: TRBD1 (5 bases). The germline V and J ends were trimmed by 9 bases and 2 bases, with 14 bases remaining between them. The CDR3 is 14 amino acids. Per the germline V gene, CDR1 is SNHLY and CDR2 is FYNNEI. The full variable domain, its missing parts supplied by reference TRBV2 and TRBJ1-5, is EPEVTQTPSHQVTQMGQEVILRCVPISNHLYFYWYRQILGQKVEFLVSFYNNEISEKSEIFDDQFSVERPDGSNFTLKIRSTKLEDSAMYFCARGSGGGNQPQHFGDGTRLSIL.

This clonotype was observed at least ten times. The rearrangement links TRBV29-1 to TRBJ2-5, with D possibly matching TRBD1 (5 bases). CDR3 size: 12 residues. Germline CDR1 and CDR2: SQVTM and ANQGSEA. Trimming took 4 bases from V and 2 from J, leaving 8 bases between them. The DNA of the CDR3 is TGCAGCGTTGGGGCAGGGCAAGAGACCCAGTACTTC. This sequence encodes CSVGAGQETQYF.